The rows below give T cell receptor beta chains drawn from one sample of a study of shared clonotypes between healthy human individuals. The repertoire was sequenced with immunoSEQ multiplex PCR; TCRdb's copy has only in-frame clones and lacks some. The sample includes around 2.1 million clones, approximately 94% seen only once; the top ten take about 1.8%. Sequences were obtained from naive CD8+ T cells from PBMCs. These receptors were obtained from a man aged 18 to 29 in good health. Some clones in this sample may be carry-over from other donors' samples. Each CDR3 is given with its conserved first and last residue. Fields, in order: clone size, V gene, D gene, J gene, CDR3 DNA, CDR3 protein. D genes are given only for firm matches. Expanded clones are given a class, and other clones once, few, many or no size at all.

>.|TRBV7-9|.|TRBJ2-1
TGTGCCAGCAGCTTAGCTGACAGGAACAATGAGCAGTTCTTC
CASSLADRNNEQFF
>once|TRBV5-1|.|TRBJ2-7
TGCGCCAGCAGCACGTCTCCCGGGAGTCCAACCTACGAGCAGTACTTC
CASSTSPGSPTYEQYF
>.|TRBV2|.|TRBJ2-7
TGTGCCAGCAGTGAGGTTTCCGGGCTGGCCTACGAGCAGTACTTC
CASSEVSGLAYEQYF
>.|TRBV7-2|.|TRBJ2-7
TGTGCCAGCAGCCCCCACAGGACCACCTACGAGCAGTACTTC
CASSPHRTTYEQYF
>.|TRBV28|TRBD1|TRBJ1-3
TGTGCCAGCAGGTTACAGGGGTACTCTGGAAACACCATATATTTT
CASRLQGYSGNTIYF
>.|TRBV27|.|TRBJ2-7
TGTGCCAGCAGTTTTTTGGGGGACTACGAGCAGTACTTC
CASSFLGDYEQYF
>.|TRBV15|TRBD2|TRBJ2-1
TGTGCCACCAGCAGAGATGGGAGGGGAAAGAATGAGCAGTTCTTC
CATSRDGRGKNEQFF
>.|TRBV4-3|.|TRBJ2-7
TGCGCCAGCAGCCAAGCCAGGGGCCTCTACGAGCAGTACTTC
CASSQARGLYEQYF
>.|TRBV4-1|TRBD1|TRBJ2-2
TGCGCCAGCAGCCAAGTAGGGGGCGCGGGCGGGGAGCTGTTTTTT
CASSQVGGAGGELFF
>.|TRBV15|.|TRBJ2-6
TGTGCCACCTGGGGTAGGCCCAGGGGCCGCTCTGGGGCCAACGTCCTGACTTTC
CATWGRPRGRSGANVLTF
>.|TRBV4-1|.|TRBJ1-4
TGCGCCAGCAGCCAGGTTGTGGGACTGATCAATGAAAAACTGTTTTTT
CASSQVVGLINEKLFF
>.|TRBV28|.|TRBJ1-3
TGTGCCAGCAGTTTAAAAATCTCTGGAAACACCATATATTTT
CASSLKISGNTIYF
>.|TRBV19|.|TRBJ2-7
TGTGCCAGTAGTATCAGGAGGGGCAGCTACGAGCAGTACTTC
CASSIRRGSYEQYF
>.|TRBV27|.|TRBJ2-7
TGTGCCAGCAGTCCTAGTTCGGGAGAGCGTATCTACGAGCAGTACTTC
CASSPSSGERIYEQYF
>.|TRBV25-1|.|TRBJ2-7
TGTGCCAGCAGTGAATTGGGAGACAGAGGGATCTACGAGCAGTACTTC
CASSELGDRGIYEQYF
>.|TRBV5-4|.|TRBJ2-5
TGTGCCAGCAGCTTGGTCAACCGGGGAGAGGAAGAGACCCAGTACTTC
CASSLVNRGEEETQYF
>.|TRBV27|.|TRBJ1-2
TGTGCCAGCAGTTCCACCAGTTACGGGGCCAACATCTATGGCTACACCTTC
CASSSTSYGANIYGYTF
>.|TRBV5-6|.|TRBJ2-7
TGTGCCAGCAGCTTGGCCGAACTCACCTACGAGCAGTACTTC
CASSLAELTYEQYF
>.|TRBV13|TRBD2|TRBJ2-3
TGTGCCAGCAGCCCACAGGGACTAGCGTACAGCACAGATACGCAGTATTTT
CASSPQGLAYSTDTQYF
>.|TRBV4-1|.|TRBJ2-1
TGCGCCAGCAGCCAAGGTCCGGACGAGCAGTTCTTC
CASSQGPDEQFF
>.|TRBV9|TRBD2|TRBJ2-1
TGTGCCAGCAGCGTAAAGCCTAGCGGGAGGATCTACAATGAGCAGTTCTTC
CASSVKPSGRIYNEQFF
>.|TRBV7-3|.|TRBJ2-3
TGTGCCAGCAGCCCAGTAGGGCGGCTTGTAGCGTTCACAGATACGCAGTATTTT
CASSPVGRLVAFTDTQYF
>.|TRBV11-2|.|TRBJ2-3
TGTGCCAGCAGCTTCCGTGTCCTCACAGATACGCAGTATTTT
CASSFRVLTDTQYF
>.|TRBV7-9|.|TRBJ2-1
TGTGCCAGCAGCAATAGAGGAGCTCTACCCTACAATGAGCAGTTCTTC
CASSNRGALPYNEQFF
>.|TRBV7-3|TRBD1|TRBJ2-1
TGTGCCAGCAGCTTAACCCGACAGGGGAGGTACAATGAGCAGTTCTTC
CASSLTRQGRYNEQFF
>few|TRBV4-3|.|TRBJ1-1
TGCGCCAGCAGCCAAGACTGGGCGTACCCGAACACTGAAGCTTTCTTT
CASSQDWAYPNTEAFF
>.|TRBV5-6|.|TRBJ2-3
TGTGCCAGCAGGGGACAACCAGATACGCAGTATTTT
CASRGQPDTQYF
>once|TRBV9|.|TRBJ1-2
TGTGCCAGCAGCGCCCCACTTGATGGGACCTTCTATGGCTACACCTTC
CASSAPLDGTFYGYTF